The 5 T cell receptor beta chains in this list originate from one sample, sequenced in a study of blood T cells in healthy people across ages. With a J-beta primer mix and a sample-barcoded 5' primer, a second PCR ran about 7 to 11 cycles. TCRdb reprocessed the 5' RACE reads with MiXCR, giving one entry per CDR3 protein. The top ten clones hold about 4% of a sample with 1.5 million to 1.8 million distinct CDR3 sequences, 35% to 45% of them seen once. The source material was blood. The origin of the receptors is a woman aged 18-30 years in good health.

This clonotype has a single count. The V and J genes are TRBV11-2 and TRBJ1-1; D is ambiguous. This CDR3 has 13 residues. Trimming cost V 4 bases and J 3 bases, with 9 bases left between them. Germline assignment: CDR1 SGHAT and CDR2 FQNNGV. The CDR3 sequence: CASSSSRHTEAFF. Written as DNA, the CDR3 is TGTGCCAGCAGCTCCTCCAGGCACACTGAAGCTTTCTTT.

This chain joins TRBV19 and TRBJ1-2, with a tentative D call TRBD1 (5 bases). The CDR3 loop spans 15 amino acids. V dropped 4 bases and J dropped 5 bases, with 17 bases sitting between them. The V gene's germline CDR1 is LNHDA and CDR2 SQIVND (reference sequence). This CDR3 is CASSTQGGARYGYTF. The CDR3 bases are TGTGCCAGTAGTACCCAGGGAGGGGCACGGTATGGCTACACCTTC. Full variable domain (remainder filled in from reference TRBV19 and TRBJ1-2): DGGITQSPKYLFRKEGQNVTLSCEQNLNHDAMYWYRQDPGQGLRLIYYSQIVNDFQKGDIAEGYSVSREKKESFPLTVTSAQKNPTAFYLCASSTQGGARYGYTFGSGTRLTVV.

This chain joins TRBV7-9 and TRBJ2-3, with TRBD2 matching over 9 bases. This CDR3 region has 17 residues. Trimming cost V 7 bases and J 0 bases; bases outside gene matches: 11. Germline loops: CDR1 SEHNR, CDR2 FQNEAQ (reference sequence). CDR3 sequence (DNA): TGTGCCAGCAACTTTGGGAGGACTAGCGACAGCACAGATACGCAGTATTTT. Translation: CASNFGRTSDSTDTQYF.

In its sample, this clonotype was seen many times. The chain carries TRBV29-1 and TRBJ2-1; 7 bases match TRBD2. Germline trimming cut 6 bases from V and 0 bases from J; bases unmatched to any gene: 11. Germline lookup yields CDR1 SQVTM and CDR2 ANQGSEA. The CDR3 extends over 16 amino acids. CDR3 bases: TGCAGCGTCGTTTTTCTAGCGGTTCTCTCCTACAATGAGCAGTTCTTC. As protein: CSVVFLAVLSYNEQFF.

The rearrangement uses TRBV20-1 and TRBJ1-1; D is ambiguous. The CDR3 covers 14 residues. Trimming took 8 bases from V and 5 from J, leaving 21 bases between them. Germline-derived CDR1 and CDR2 are DFQATT and SNEGSKA (reference sequence). The CDR3: CSPDAREGWTEAFF. The CDR3 nucleotides are TGCAGTCCGGACGCGAGGGAGGGTTGGACTGAAGCTTTCTTT.